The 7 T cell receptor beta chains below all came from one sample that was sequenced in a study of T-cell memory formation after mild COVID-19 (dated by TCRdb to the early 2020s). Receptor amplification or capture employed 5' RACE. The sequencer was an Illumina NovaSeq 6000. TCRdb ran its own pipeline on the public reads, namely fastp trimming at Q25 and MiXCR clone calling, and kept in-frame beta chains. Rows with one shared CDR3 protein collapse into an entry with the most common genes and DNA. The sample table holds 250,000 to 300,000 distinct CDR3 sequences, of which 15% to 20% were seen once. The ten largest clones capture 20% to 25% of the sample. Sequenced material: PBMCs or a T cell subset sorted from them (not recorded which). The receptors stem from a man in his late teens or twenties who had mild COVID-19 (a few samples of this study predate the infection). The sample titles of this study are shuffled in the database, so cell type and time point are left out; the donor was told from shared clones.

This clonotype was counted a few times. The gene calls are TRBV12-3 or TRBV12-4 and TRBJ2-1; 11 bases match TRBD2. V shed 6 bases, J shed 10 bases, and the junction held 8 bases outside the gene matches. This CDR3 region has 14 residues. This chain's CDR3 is CASRFSGGASEQFF. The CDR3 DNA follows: TGTGCCAGCAGGTTTAGCGGGGGGGCGAGCGAGCAGTTCTTC.

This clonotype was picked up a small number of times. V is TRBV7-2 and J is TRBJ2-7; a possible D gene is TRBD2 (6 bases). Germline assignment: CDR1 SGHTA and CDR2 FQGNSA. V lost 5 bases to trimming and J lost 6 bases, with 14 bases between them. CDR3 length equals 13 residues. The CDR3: CASSRPGDAEQYF. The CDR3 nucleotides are TGTGCCAGCAGCCGTCCGGGGGATGCCGAGCAGTACTTC.

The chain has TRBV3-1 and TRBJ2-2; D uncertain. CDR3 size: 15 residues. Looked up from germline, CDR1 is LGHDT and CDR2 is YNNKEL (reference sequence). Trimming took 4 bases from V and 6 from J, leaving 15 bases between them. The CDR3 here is CASSLLIVGPGELFF. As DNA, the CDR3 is TGTGCCAGCAGCCTTCTGATTGTCGGTCCCGGGGAGCTGTTTTTT.

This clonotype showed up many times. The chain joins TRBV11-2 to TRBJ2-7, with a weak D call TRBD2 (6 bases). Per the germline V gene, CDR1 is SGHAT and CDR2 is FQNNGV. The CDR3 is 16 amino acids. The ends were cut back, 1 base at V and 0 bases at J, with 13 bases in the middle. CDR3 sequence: CASSLGEDAYSYEQYF. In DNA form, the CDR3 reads TGTGCCAGCAGCTTAGGGGAGGACGCATACTCCTACGAGCAGTACTTC. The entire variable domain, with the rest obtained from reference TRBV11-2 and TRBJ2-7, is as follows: EAGVAQSPRYKIIEKRQSVAFWCNPISGHATLYWYQQILGQGPKLLIQFQNNGVVDDSQLPKDRFSAERLKGVDSTLKIQPAKLEDSAVYLCASSLGEDAYSYEQYFGPGTRLTVT.

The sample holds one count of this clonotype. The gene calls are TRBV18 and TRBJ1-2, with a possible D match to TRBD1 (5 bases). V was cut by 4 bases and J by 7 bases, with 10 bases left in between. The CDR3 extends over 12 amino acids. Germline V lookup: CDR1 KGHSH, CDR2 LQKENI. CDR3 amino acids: CASSQEGSGYTF. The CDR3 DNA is TGTGCCAGCTCACAGGAGGGGTCTGGCTACACCTTC. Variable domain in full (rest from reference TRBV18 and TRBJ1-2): NAGVMQNPRHLVRRRGQEARLRCSPMKGHSHVYWYRQLPEEGLKFMVYLQKENIIDESGMPKERFSAEFPKEGPSILRIQQVVRGDSAAYFCASSQEGSGYTFGSGTRLTVV.

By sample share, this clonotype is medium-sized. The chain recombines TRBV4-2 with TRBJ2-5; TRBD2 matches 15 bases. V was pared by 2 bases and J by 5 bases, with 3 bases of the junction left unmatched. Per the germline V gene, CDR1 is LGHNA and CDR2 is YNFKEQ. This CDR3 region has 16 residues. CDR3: CASSQTGTSGGETQYF. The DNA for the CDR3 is TGTGCCAGCAGCCAAACCGGGACTAGCGGGGGGGAGACCCAGTACTTC.

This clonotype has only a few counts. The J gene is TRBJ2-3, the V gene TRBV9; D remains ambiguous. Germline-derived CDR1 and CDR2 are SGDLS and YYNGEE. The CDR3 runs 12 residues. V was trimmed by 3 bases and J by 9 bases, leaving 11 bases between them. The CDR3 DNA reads TGTGCCAGCAGCGCGGGCCTGGGGACGCAGTATTTT. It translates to CASSAGLGTQYF.